The text below deals with one T cell receptor (beta chain). The entry originates in a study of blood T cell repertoires in COVID-19. The overall study: T cells, B-cell-depleted T cells, or PBMCs provided the cDNA or gDNA that served as material.

Original processing methods: Estimation of nucleated cell counts was performed using reference gene primer amplification. Assay used: immunoSEQ multiplex PCR; TCRdb lists only in-frame clones, some missing. Clonal size and the V and J genes are those of that table, whereas D and trimming came from the DNA. Of around 140,000 clones in the sample, around 80% were seen once. Researchers sorted participants into cohorts using their self-reported clinical history. From germline, CDR1 is SGDLS and CDR2 YYNGEE. The CDR3 loop spans 18 amino acids. J was trimmed by 0 bases and V by 2 bases; bases with no gene match: 7.

The chain employs TRBV9 and TRBJ2-3; 12 nucleotides agree with TRBD2. The source is a man aged 40-55 years with acute COVID-19. Sequenced material: PBMCs or T cells enriched from blood (not recorded which). The CDR3, as DNA: TGTGCCAGCAGCGTTACTAGCGGGAGGTTCGCTAGCACAGATACGCAGTATTTT. Its protein is CASSVTSGRFASTDTQYF.